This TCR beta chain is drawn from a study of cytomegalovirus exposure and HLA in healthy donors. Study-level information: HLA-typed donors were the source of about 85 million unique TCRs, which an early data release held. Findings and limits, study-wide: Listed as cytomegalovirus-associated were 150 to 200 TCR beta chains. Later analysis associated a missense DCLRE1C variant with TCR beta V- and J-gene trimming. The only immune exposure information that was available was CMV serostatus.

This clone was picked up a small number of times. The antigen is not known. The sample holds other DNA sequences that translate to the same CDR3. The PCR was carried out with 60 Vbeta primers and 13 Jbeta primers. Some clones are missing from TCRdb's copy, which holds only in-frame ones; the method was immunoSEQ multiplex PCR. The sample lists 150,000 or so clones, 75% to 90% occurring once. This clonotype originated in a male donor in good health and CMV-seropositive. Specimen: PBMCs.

CDR3 sequence reads: CASSPGETQYF. The DNA for the CDR3 is TGTGCCAGCAGCCCCGGAGAGACCCAGTACTTC. V and J are TRBV7-7 and TRBJ2-5; D ambiguous. This CDR3 region has 11 residues. From germline, CDR1 is SSHAT and CDR2 FNYEAQ (reference sequence). V gave up 5 bases and J gave up 4 bases, with 5 bases separating them.